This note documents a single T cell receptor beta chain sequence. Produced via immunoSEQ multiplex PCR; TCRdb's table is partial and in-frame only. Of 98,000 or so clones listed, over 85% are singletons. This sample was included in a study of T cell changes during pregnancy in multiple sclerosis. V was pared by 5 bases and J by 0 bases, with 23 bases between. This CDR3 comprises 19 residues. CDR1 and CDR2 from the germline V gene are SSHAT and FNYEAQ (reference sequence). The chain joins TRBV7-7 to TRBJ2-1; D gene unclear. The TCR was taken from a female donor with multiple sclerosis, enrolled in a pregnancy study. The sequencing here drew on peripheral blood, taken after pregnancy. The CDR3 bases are TGTGCCAGCAGCCACAAACAGTCCCGTTCGGCCAGCTCCTACAATGAGCAGTTCTTC. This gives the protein CASSHKQSRSASSYNEQFF.